Listed below are T cell receptor beta chains from one sample, sequenced in a study of cytomegalovirus exposure and HLA in healthy donors. TCRdb's copy holds only in-frame clones and misses some; the assay was immunoSEQ multiplex PCR. The table lists roughly 130,000 clones, roughly 66% of them singletons. Sample: PBMCs. These receptors originate from an older woman in good health and CMV-seronegative. The CDR3 runs from the conserved cysteine through the conserved F or W. Clone sizes are given selectively: once, few, many, or a class where the clone is expanded.

J gene: TRBJ2-5
CDR3 length: 16
V gene: TRBV7-2
clone size: NA
CDR3 protein: CASSLVPAGAQETQYF

J gene: TRBJ2-7
CDR3 length: 17
V gene: TRBV27
clone size: NA
CDR3 protein: CASRSPSSGASSYEQYF

J gene: TRBJ1-1
CDR3 length: 13
V gene: TRBV6-5
clone size: few
CDR3 protein: CASRTGVNTEAFF

J gene: TRBJ2-2
CDR3 length: 15
V gene: TRBV9
clone size: NA
CDR3 protein: CASRPLAGVTGELFF

J gene: TRBJ1-3
CDR3 length: 17
V gene: TRBV5-1
clone size: NA
CDR3 protein: CASSPQPGQGFGNTIYF

J gene: TRBJ2-7
CDR3 length: 16
V gene: TRBV15
clone size: once
CDR3 protein: CATSRAVGTGKGEQYF

J gene: TRBJ1-2
CDR3 length: 15
V gene: TRBV5-1
clone size: NA
CDR3 protein: CASSQGDRVHYGYTF

J gene: TRBJ1-2
CDR3 length: 14
V gene: TRBV18
clone size: few
CDR3 protein: CASSSAQGNYGYTF

J gene: TRBJ1-6
CDR3 length: 14
V gene: TRBV5-4
clone size: few
CDR3 protein: CASSRDRVNSPLHF

J gene: TRBJ1-1
CDR3 length: 15
V gene: TRBV27
clone size: NA
CDR3 protein: CASSLQGGFRTEAFF

J gene: TRBJ1-2
CDR3 length: 15
V gene: TRBV9
clone size: few
CDR3 protein: CASSVAGQASSGYTF

J gene: NA
CDR3 length: 14
V gene: TRBV7-9
clone size: few
CDR3 protein: CASSFAGLGYEQYF

J gene: TRBJ2-2
CDR3 length: 17
V gene: TRBV6-4
clone size: NA
CDR3 protein: CASSRQGTGLNTGELFF

J gene: TRBJ1-2
CDR3 length: 12
V gene: TRBV7-2
clone size: NA
CDR3 protein: CASSFSTYGYTF

J gene: TRBJ2-7
CDR3 length: 15
V gene: TRBV5-6
clone size: NA
CDR3 protein: CASSLSRQGGHEQYF

J gene: TRBJ1-2
CDR3 length: 13
V gene: TRBV19
clone size: NA
CDR3 protein: CASSIVADYGYTF

J gene: TRBJ2-5
CDR3 length: 13
V gene: TRBV9
clone size: NA
CDR3 protein: CASSAPGLAKQYF

J gene: TRBJ1-2
CDR3 length: 15
V gene: TRBV5-4
clone size: few
CDR3 protein: CASSFEAATNYGYTF

J gene: TRBJ1-6
CDR3 length: 15
V gene: TRBV5-6
clone size: NA
CDR3 protein: CASSLPGQGQSPLHF

J gene: TRBJ1-2
CDR3 length: 13
V gene: TRBV6-4
clone size: NA
CDR3 protein: CASSEGPYWGYTF

J gene: TRBJ2-7
CDR3 length: 12
V gene: TRBV2
clone size: few
CDR3 protein: CASRPSGYEQYF

J gene: TRBJ1-5
CDR3 length: 14
V gene: TRBV7-8
clone size: NA
CDR3 protein: CASSKDRGNQPQHF

J gene: TRBJ2-6
CDR3 length: 19
V gene: TRBV4-2
clone size: NA
CDR3 protein: CASSQVGQGPPSGANVLTF

J gene: TRBJ2-3
CDR3 length: 15
V gene: TRBV5-1
clone size: NA
CDR3 protein: CASSSNRQGTDTQYF

J gene: TRBJ2-5
CDR3 length: 14
V gene: TRBV7-9
clone size: NA
CDR3 protein: CASGDSLYQETQYF

J gene: TRBJ2-2
CDR3 length: 18
V gene: TRBV7-3
clone size: few
CDR3 protein: CASSSGLAEAANTGELFF

J gene: TRBJ2-7
CDR3 length: 16
V gene: TRBV5-1
clone size: NA
CDR3 protein: CASSLVVAGGTYEQYF

J gene: TRBJ2-6
CDR3 length: 18
V gene: TRBV5-4
clone size: NA
CDR3 protein: CASSFPTGGLTGANVLTF

J gene: TRBJ2-5
CDR3 length: 16
V gene: TRBV5-6
clone size: once
CDR3 protein: CASSLELAGGPETQYF

J gene: TRBJ2-3
CDR3 length: 15
V gene: TRBV11-2
clone size: NA
CDR3 protein: CASSLDGGRTDTQYF